What follows are 16 T cell receptor beta chains derived from one specimen sequenced in a study of blood T cell repertoires in COVID-19. Here immunoSEQ multiplex PCR was the method, and the copy in TCRdb shows in-frame clones only, minus some. The sample has hundreds of thousands of clones; about nine tenths are singletons. The sample taken for sequencing was peripheral blood. All receptors come from a young woman with active or convalescent COVID-19.

V is TRBV19 and J is TRBJ2-3; TRBD1 might be the D (6 bases). This CDR3 is built from 14 residues. In germline, CDR1 is LNHDA, CDR2 SQIVND (reference sequence). V shed 5 bases and J shed 3 bases, with 12 bases lying between them. The CDR3 nucleotides read TGTGCCAGTAGTCTAAACAGGGAGACAGATACGCAGTATTTT. It is translated as CASSLNRETDTQYF.

The chain recombines TRBV5-1 with TRBJ2-5; weak D call: TRBD2 (6 bases). In germline, CDR1 is SGHRS, CDR2 YFSETQ. Trimming stripped 5 bases from V and 7 bases from J, with 18 bases between. CDR3 length equals 14 residues. Here the CDR3 DNA reads TGCGCCAGCAGATGGACCGCGCTGGGGGGGACCCAGTACTTC. Its translation is CASRWTALGGTQYF.

The chain recombines TRBV6-5 with TRBJ2-7; possibly TRBD2 for D (5 bases). The germline V gene has CDR1 MNHEY and CDR2 SVGAGI. The CDR3 runs 15 residues. V shed 6 bases and J shed 2 bases, with 17 bases lying between them. CDR3 protein: CASRPYRDPTYEQYF. For the CDR3, the DNA is TGTGCCAGCAGACCCTACCGGGATCCTACCTACGAGCAGTACTTC.

The chain carries TRBV5-6 and TRBJ2-7; D unresolved. Germline lookup yields CDR1 SGHDT and CDR2 YYEEEE. Trimming removed 4 bases at V and 2 bases at J, with 13 bases between. The CDR3 is 14 residues long. CDR3 loop: CASSHYDKPYEQYF. The CDR3 nucleotides read TGTGCCAGCAGCCATTACGACAAACCCTACGAGCAGTACTTC.

Here the CDR3 reads CAWSERAVAGVSNEQFF. As DNA, the CDR3 is TGTGCCTGGAGTGAACGGGCCGTAGCGGGAGTGAGCAATGAGCAGTTCTTC. The gene calls are TRBV30 and TRBJ2-1, with 9 bases aligning to TRBD2. The CDR3 extends over 17 amino acids. Looked up from germline, CDR1 is GTSNPN and CDR2 is SVGIG (reference sequence). J lost 6 bases, V lost 1 base, and 13 bases had no gene match.

This chain links TRBV27 with TRBJ2-1, with TRBD1 matching 7 bases. V dropped 6 bases and J dropped 8; count of bases not matched to a gene: 13. Germline-derived CDR1 and CDR2 are MNHEY and SMNVEV (reference sequence). This CDR3 comprises 15 residues. Here the CDR3 reads CASSWDSTKTYEQFF. The CDR3 DNA reads TGTGCCAGCAGCTGGGACAGTACCAAAACCTATGAGCAGTTCTTC.

The chain combines TRBV25-1 with TRBJ2-2, with 12 bases matching TRBD2. Germline loops: CDR1 MGHDK, CDR2 SYGVNS. V lost 4 bases to trimming and J lost 6 bases; unmatched junction nucleotides: 3. CDR3 length: 15 amino acids. CDR3 nucleotide sequence: TGTGCCAGCAGTGCGACTAGCGGGAGACCCGGGGAGCTGTTTTTT. Translating it yields CASSATSGRPGELFF.

The gene calls are TRBV4-1 and TRBJ1-4; D is unresolved. Trimming stripped 0 bases from V and 0 bases from J, with 11 bases between. CDR3 length: 17 residues. Germline loops: CDR1 MGHRA, CDR2 YSYEKL. CDR3 amino acids: CASSQDRIQSTNEKLFF. The CDR3 nucleotides read TGCGCCAGCAGCCAAGATAGGATACAGTCAACTAATGAAAAACTGTTTTTT.

The chain recombines TRBV25-1 with TRBJ2-7; D may be TRBD1 (5 bases). The CDR3 has 17 amino acids. Germline V gene data show CDR1 as MGHDK and CDR2 as SYGVNS. With 2 bases removed from V and 1 base from J, the gap between germline ends came to 18 bases. CDR3 coding DNA: TGTGCCAGCAGTGAAAGTTTTAGGGGTACCCGTTCCTACGAGCAGTACTTC. Protein product: CASSESFRGTRSYEQYF.

This clone came up a few times. V is TRBV2 and J is TRBJ1-3; D is uncertain. This CDR3 is built from 10 residues. V gave up 6 bases and J gave up 8 bases, with 5 bases separating them. CDR1 SNHLY and CDR2 FYNNEI come from the germline V gene. This CDR3 reads CASSIDTIYF. Here the CDR3 DNA reads TGTGCCAGCAGCATTGACACCATATATTTT.

The V gene is TRBV27, the J gene TRBJ2-5; tentatively, D is TRBD2 (5 bases). Per germline, CDR1 MNHEY and CDR2 SMNVEV (reference sequence). V was cut by 4 bases and J by 5 bases, with 17 bases left in between. The CDR3 extends over 15 amino acids. CDR3 nucleotide sequence: TGTGCCAGCAGTTCTCTCGGGGTGAGCGCGGAGACCCAGTACTTC. It is translated as CASSSLGVSAETQYF.

This clone was picked up one time. The V gene is TRBV18, the J gene TRBJ1-3; the D gene is possibly TRBD1 (5 bases). This CDR3 is 14 amino acids long. Germline-derived CDR1 and CDR2 are KGHSH and LQKENI. Trimming cost V 6 bases and J 0 bases, with 9 bases left between them. The CDR3 DNA reads as TGTGCCAGCTCCCTGGGGCTCTCTGGAAACACCATATATTTT. The encoded protein is CASSLGLSGNTIYF.

The rearrangement links TRBV5-1 to TRBJ1-1; D may be TRBD1 (6 bases). The V end was cut by 3 bases, the J end by 3 bases, with 18 bases between. This CDR3 is 16 amino acids long. From germline, CDR1 is SGHRS and CDR2 YFSETQ. The DNA of the CDR3 is TGCGCCAGCAGCTCGGGAACAGGGTTCATAGACACTGAAGCTTTCTTT. It translates to CASSSGTGFIDTEAFF.

The rearrangement joins TRBV24-1 to TRBJ1-3, with unresolved D. The germline V gene has CDR1 KGHDR and CDR2 SFDVKD. V lost 5 bases to trimming and J lost 0 bases, with 10 bases between them. The CDR3 is 15 amino acids. In DNA, the CDR3 is TGTGCCACCAGTGCACTTACCTACTCTGGAAACACCATATATTTT. Translation gives CATSALTYSGNTIYF.

The rearrangement uses TRBV18 and TRBJ2-5; 15 nucleotides line up with TRBD2. J lost 3 bases, V lost 2 bases, and 1 base had no gene match. CDR1 and CDR2 (germline): KGHSH, LQKENI. The CDR3 runs to 16 residues. The DNA for the CDR3 is TGTGCCAGCTCACCAGGACTAGCGGGGGGGGAAGAGACCCAGTACTTC. It is translated as CASSPGLAGGEETQYF. Complete variable domain (other parts from reference TRBV18 and TRBJ2-5): NAGVMQNPRHLVRRRGQEARLRCSPMKGHSHVYWYRQLPEEGLKFMVYLQKENIIDESGMPKERFSAEFPKEGPSILRIQQVVRGDSAAYFCASSPGLAGGEETQYFGPGTRLLVL.

This chain links TRBV2 with TRBJ2-2; 7 nucleotides match TRBD1. V lost 10 bases to trimming and J lost 1 base; unmatched junction nucleotides: 6. The CDR3 has 14 amino acids. Germline CDR1 SNHLY, CDR2 FYNNEI. Written as DNA, the CDR3 is TGTGCCACAACAGGGGACATGAACACCGGGGAGCTGTTTTTT. Residues: CATTGDMNTGELFF. The full variable domain, completed using reference TRBV2 and TRBJ2-2, is EPEVTQTPSHQVTQMGQEVILRCVPISNHLYFYWYRQILGQKVEFLVSFYNNEISEKSEIFDDQFSVERPDGSNFTLKIRSTKLEDSAMYFCATTGDMNTGELFFGEGSRLTVL.